A single T cell receptor (beta chain) is shown here with its context. Its target is unknown. Given a much more abundant clone one base away, this may be a read error. RNA transcripts served as the template for amplifying TCR beta CDR3 regions. A first-round RT-PCR of the TCR CDR3 used the HTBI primer set. One entry per CDR3 protein results from TCRdb running MiXCR on the multiplex PCR reads. Here the sample spans about 420,000 distinct CDR3 sequences, 15% to 19% being singletons. This sample is part of a study of T cells in Graves' hyperthyroidism and ophthalmopathy. Study-level findings and limits: Ophthalmopathy prediction by the model preceded onset by a median about 6.3 months. Most expanded thyroid clonotypes above 0.001 also appeared in blood.

The CDR3 runs 13 residues. The germline V gene encodes CDR1 SEHNR and CDR2 FQNEAQ (reference sequence). Each diagnosis drew on symptoms, thyroxine, TRAb, thyroid ultrasound and orbital computed tomography findings. The source of this sequence is a young woman with Graves' hyperthyroidism. The chain carries TRBV7-9 and TRBJ2-3; D may correspond to TRBD1 or TRBD2 (5 bases each). The sample taken for sequencing was blood. CDR3 in amino acids: CTSSLEGTDTQYF. CDR3 sequence (DNA): TGTACCAGCAGCTTAGAAGGGACCGATACGCAGTATTTT.